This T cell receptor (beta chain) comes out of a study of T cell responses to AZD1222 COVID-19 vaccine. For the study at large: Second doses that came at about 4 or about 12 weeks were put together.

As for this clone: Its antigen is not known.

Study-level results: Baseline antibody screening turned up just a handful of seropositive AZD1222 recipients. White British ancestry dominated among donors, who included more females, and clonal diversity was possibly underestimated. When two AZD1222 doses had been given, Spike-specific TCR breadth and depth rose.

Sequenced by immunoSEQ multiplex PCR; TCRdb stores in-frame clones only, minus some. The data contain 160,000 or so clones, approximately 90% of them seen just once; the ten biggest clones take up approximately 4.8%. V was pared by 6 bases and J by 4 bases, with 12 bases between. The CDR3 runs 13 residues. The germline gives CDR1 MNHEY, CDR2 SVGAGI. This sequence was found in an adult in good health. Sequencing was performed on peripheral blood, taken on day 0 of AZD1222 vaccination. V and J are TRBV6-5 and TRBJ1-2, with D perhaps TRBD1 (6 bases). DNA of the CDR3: TGTGCCAGCAGCCGAACAGGGAGCTATGGCTACACCTTC. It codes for CASSRTGSYGYTF.